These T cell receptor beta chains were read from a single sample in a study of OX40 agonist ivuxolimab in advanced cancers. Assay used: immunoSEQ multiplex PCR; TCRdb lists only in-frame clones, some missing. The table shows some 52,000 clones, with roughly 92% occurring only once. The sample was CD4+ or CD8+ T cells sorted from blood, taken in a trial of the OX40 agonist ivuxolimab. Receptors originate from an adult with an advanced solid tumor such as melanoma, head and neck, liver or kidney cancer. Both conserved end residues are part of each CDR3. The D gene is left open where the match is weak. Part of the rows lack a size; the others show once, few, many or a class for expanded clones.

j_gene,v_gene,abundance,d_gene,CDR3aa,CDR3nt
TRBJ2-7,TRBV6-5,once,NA,CASSYYASTPYEQYF,TGTGCCAGCAGTTACTACGCCTCCACCCCCTACGAGCAGTACTTC
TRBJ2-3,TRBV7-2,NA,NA,CASSSPVKDTQYF,TGTGCCAGCAGCTCCCCAGTCAAAGATACGCAGTATTTT
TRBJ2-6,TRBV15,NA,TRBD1,CATSGEGASGANVLTF,TGTGCCACCAGCGGCGAGGGGGCCTCTGGGGCCAACGTCCTGACTTTC
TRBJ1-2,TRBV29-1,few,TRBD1,CSVWAGQGAYYGYTF,TGCAGCGTTTGGGCGGGACAGGGGGCTTACTATGGCTACACCTTC
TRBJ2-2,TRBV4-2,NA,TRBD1,CASSPSRDRFTGELFF,TGTGCCAGCAGCCCCTCTCGGGACAGGTTCACCGGGGAGCTGTTTTTT
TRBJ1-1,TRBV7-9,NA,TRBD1,CASRQGHTEAFF,TGTGCCAGTAGACAGGGTCACACTGAAGCTTTCTTT
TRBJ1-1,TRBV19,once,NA,CASSPGGDTEAFF,TGTGCCAGTAGCCCCGGGGGGGACACTGAAGCTTTCTTT
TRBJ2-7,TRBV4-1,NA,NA,CASSQVRGFSYEQYF,TGCGCCAGCAGCCAAGTAAGGGGCTTTTCCTACGAGCAGTACTTC
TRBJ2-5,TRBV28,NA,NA,CASSSQNWETQYF,TGTGCCAGCAGCTCTCAGAATTGGGAGACCCAGTACTTC
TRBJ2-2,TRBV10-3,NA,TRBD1,CAISDLGQGMTGELFF,TGTGCCATCAGTGATCTTGGACAGGGAATGACCGGGGAGCTGTTTTTT
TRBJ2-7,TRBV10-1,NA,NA,CASSESFSEQYF,TGCGCCAGCAGTGAGTCGTTTAGTGAGCAGTACTTC
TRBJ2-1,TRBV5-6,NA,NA,CASSLAAGEIYNEQFF,TGTGCCAGCAGCTTGGCTGCAGGGGAAATATACAATGAGCAGTTCTTC